This is a list of T cell receptor beta chains from one sample in a study of T cell responses to AZD1222 COVID-19 vaccine. TCRdb's copy holds only in-frame clones and misses some; the assay was immunoSEQ multiplex PCR. The top ten clones hold about 9.8% of a sample with about 120,000 clones, approximately 85% of them seen once. The sequencing here drew on peripheral blood, taken on day 0 of AZD1222 vaccination. The receptors shown here come from an adult in good health. Each CDR3 is given with its conserved first and last residue. The D gene is left open where the match is weak. Clone size is given for some rows only: seen once, a few or many times, or a class if the clone is expanded.

TRBV7-2	-	TRBJ1-3	-	CASSLGGYSGNTIYF	TGTGCCAGCTCCTTAGGGGGATACTCTGGAAACACCATATATTTT
TRBV7-3	-	TRBJ1-1	once	CASSLSGRNTEAFF	TGTGCCAGCAGCTTAAGTGGACGGAACACTGAAGCTTTCTTT
TRBV29-1	-	TRBJ2-7	-	CSADAGRHEQYF	TGCAGCGCGGACGCAGGGCGCCACGAGCAGTACTTC
TRBV30	-	TRBJ2-7	-	CAWSVERGYEQYF	TGTGCCTGGAGTGTGGAGAGAGGATACGAGCAGTACTTC
TRBV5-4	-	TRBJ1-6	-	CARFRDNSPLHF	TGTGCCAGGTTCAGGGATAATTCACCCCTCCACTTT
TRBV11-3	-	TRBJ1-2	-	CASSLAAETGLNYGYTF	TGTGCCAGCAGCTTAGCTGCGGAGACAGGCTTAAACTATGGCTACACCTTC
TRBV30	TRBD2	TRBJ2-7	-	CAWSVGSGGYEQYF	TGTGCCTGGAGTGTGGGTAGCGGGGGCTACGAGCAGTACTTC
TRBV9	-	TRBJ2-3	-	CASSVSPYTDTQYF	TGTGCCAGCAGCGTCTCTCCTTACACAGATACGCAGTATTTT
TRBV5-4	TRBD1	TRBJ1-6	-	CASSQDRVDSPLHF	TGTGCCAGCAGCCAAGACAGGGTTGATTCACCCCTCCACTTT
TRBV4-3	-	TRBJ2-1	few	CASSQRTGDNEQFF	TGCGCCAGCAGCCAAAGGACGGGGGACAATGAGCAGTTCTTC
TRBV25-1	TRBD2	TRBJ2-3	once	CASSELAGGSLGDTQYF	TGTGCCAGCAGTGAACTAGCGGGGGGATCCCTGGGGGATACGCAGTATTTT
TRBV24-1	TRBD2	TRBJ2-3	-	CATSGSGGSTDTQYF	TGTGCCACCAGTGGGTCGGGGGGGAGCACAGATACGCAGTATTTT
TRBV11-2	-	TRBJ1-5	-	CASSFRGVQQPQHF	TGTGCCAGCAGCTTTAGAGGGGTCCAACAGCCCCAGCATTTT
TRBV10-3	-	TRBJ1-2	-	CAISESEGRGRSEGYGYTF	TGTGCCATCAGTGAGTCAGAGGGCAGGGGAAGAAGTGAAGGGTATGGCTACACCTTC
TRBV30	TRBD1	TRBJ1-1	-	CAWSPGTVGFF	TGTGCCTGGAGTCCCGGGACAGTGGGTTTCTTT
TRBV2	TRBD1	TRBJ2-7	-	CASSLGHTGQNYEQYF	TGTGCCAGCAGTTTGGGCCATACGGGACAGAACTACGAGCAGTACTTC
TRBV2	-	TRBJ1-1	-	CASGRGNTEAFF	TGTGCCAGCGGCAGGGGTAACACTGAAGCTTTCTTT
TRBV10-3	TRBD2	TRBJ2-3	-	CAISESPSGMSADTQYF	TGTGCCATCAGTGAGTCCCCTAGCGGGATGAGCGCAGATACGCAGTATTTT
TRBV6-4	TRBD2	TRBJ2-2	-	CASRGTSGDTGELFF	TGTGCCAGCAGAGGGACTAGCGGGGACACCGGGGAGCTGTTTTTT
TRBV3-1/TRBV3-2	-	TRBJ2-2	-	CAIGRGDRNTGELFF	TGTGCCATCGGAAGGGGGGACCGGAACACCGGGGAGCTGTTTTTT
TRBV5-4	TRBD1	TRBJ1-3	once	CASSAGGTGAGNTIYF	TGTGCCAGCAGCGCCGGGGGGACAGGAGCTGGAAACACCATATATTTT
TRBV5-1	-	TRBJ1-3	-	CASSLGSGNTIYF	TGCGCCAGCAGCTTGGGGTCTGGAAACACCATATATTTT
TRBV6-2/TRBV6-3	TRBD1	TRBJ1-4	-	CASSDGQGGNEKLFF	TGTGCCAGCAGTGACGGACAGGGGGGGAATGAAAAACTGTTTTTT
TRBV5-5	TRBD1	TRBJ1-2	once	CASSLAPGQGSFGYTF	TGTGCCAGCAGCTTGGCACCGGGACAGGGGAGTTTCGGCTACACCTTC
TRBV2	TRBD1	TRBJ2-1	-	CASSGLGQGSYNEQFF	TGTGCCAGCAGTGGTTTAGGACAGGGTTCCTACAATGAGCAGTTCTTC
TRBV7-2	-	TRBJ2-7	-	CASSLSGAQSYEQYF	TGTGCCAGCAGCTTATCGGGGGCTCAATCCTACGAGCAGTACTTC
TRBV5-1	TRBD2	TRBJ2-1	-	CASSFLAGGQGEQFF	TGCGCCAGCAGCTTTCTAGCGGGAGGGCAAGGTGAGCAGTTCTTC
TRBV5-1	TRBD1	TRBJ2-5	-	CASSLQGTETQYF	TGCGCCAGCAGCTTACAGGGGACGGAGACCCAGTACTTC
TRBV11-2	-	TRBJ1-6	-	CASSIQGSYNSPLHF	TGTGCCAGCAGTATACAGGGCTCCTATAATTCACCCCTCCACTTT
TRBV21-1	-	TRBJ2-5	-	CASSKRDSSTAPGTEKQETQYF	TGTGCCAGCAGCAAAAGGGACTCTAGCACTGCCCCGGGGACAGAAAAGCAAGAGACCCAGTACTTC
TRBV4-3	-	TRBJ1-1	few	CASSQDYRATEAFF	TGCGCCAGCAGCCAAGACTACAGGGCCACTGAAGCTTTCTTT
TRBV2	-	TRBJ1-4	-	CASSPAGAGSTNEKLFF	TGTGCCAGCAGTCCAGCGGGGGCAGGGTCAACTAATGAAAAACTGTTTTTT
TRBV6-2/TRBV6-3	-	TRBJ1-2	-	CASSYSQGISNYGYTF	TGTGCCAGCAGTTACTCGCAGGGGATTAGTAACTATGGCTACACCTTC
TRBV11-3	-	TRBJ2-1	-	CASSLGQNSPFF	TGTGCCAGCAGCTTAGGTCAGAACTCGCCCTTCTTC
TRBV7-8	-	TRBJ2-7	-	CASSLSGGALSYEQYF	TGTGCCAGCAGCTTATCCGGCGGGGCCCTCTCCTACGAGCAGTACTTC
TRBV7-9	-	TRBJ2-2	-	CASSLDWESGELFF	TGTGCCAGCAGCTTAGATTGGGAGAGCGGGGAGCTGTTTTTT
TRBV19	TRBD1	TRBJ2-7	-	CASSTTGTGAYEQYF	TGTGCCAGTAGTACAACCGGGACAGGGGCCTACGAGCAGTACTTC
TRBV28	TRBD2	TRBJ2-3	-	CASTTSGAATDTQYF	TGTGCCAGCACGACTAGCGGGGCTGCCACAGATACGCAGTATTTT
TRBV19	-	TRBJ2-7	-	CASSPGGGPVVEQYF	TGTGCCAGTAGCCCAGGTGGGGGCCCGGTGGTCGAGCAGTACTTC
TRBV7-9	-	TRBJ1-1	-	CASSLDGPPVEAFF	TGTGCCAGCAGCTTAGATGGGCCCCCTGTCGAAGCTTTCTTT